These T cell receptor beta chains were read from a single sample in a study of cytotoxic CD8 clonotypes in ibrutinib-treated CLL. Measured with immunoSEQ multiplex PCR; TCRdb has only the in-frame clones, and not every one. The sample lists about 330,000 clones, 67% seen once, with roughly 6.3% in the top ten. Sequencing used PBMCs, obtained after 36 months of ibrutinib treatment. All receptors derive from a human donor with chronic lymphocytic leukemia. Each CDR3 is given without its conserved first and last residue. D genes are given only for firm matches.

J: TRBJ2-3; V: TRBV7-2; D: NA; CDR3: ASSLVGNPADTQY
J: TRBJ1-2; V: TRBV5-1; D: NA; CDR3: ASSPGNYGYT
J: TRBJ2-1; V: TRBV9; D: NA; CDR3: ASSAPPGRSSYNEQF
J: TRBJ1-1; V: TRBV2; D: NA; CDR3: ASSGDGEAF
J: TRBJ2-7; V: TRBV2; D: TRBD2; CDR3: ASSGEGGGNYEQY
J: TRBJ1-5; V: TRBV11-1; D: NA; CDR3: ASSSGQGNQPQH
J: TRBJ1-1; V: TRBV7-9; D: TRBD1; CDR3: ASSALRTGGETEAF
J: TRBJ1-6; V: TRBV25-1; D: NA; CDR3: ASSSVGGLGSPLH
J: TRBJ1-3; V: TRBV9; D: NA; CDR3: ASSALTQGTSGNTIY
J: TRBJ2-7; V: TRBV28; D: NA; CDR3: ASSSPDLARSSYEQY
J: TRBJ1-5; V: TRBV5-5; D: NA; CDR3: ASSPQWRSNQPQH
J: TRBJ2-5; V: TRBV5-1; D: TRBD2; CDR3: ASSWRTSSQETQY
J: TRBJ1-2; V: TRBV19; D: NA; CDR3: ASTSGLVRRSYGYT
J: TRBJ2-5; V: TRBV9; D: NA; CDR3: ASSVRGGQETQY
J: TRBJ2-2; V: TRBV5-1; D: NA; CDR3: ASSLRTANTGELF
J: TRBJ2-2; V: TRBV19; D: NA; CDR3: ASSTQGAGELF
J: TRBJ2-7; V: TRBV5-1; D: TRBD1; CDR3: ASSAGTGGYEQY
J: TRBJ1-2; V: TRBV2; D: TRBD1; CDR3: ASSAGTGPSYGYT
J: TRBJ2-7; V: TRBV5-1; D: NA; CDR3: ASSLMGDYEQY
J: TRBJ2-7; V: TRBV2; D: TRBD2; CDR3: ASSEEVSGVYEQY
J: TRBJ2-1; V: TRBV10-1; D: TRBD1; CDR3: ASSEPYRGEQF
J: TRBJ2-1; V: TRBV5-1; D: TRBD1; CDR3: ASSLAGQGVYNEQF
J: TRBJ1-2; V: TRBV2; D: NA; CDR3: ASSYRAGYT
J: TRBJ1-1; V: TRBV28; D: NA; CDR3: ATLGPNTEAF
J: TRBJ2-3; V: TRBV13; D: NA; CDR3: ASSLVGTYARSDTQY
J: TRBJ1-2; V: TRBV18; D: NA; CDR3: ASSPGQGYYGYT
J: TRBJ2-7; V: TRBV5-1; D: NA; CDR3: ASSSGSRGDEQY
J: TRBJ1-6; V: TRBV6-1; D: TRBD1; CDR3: ASVRQGDYNSPLH
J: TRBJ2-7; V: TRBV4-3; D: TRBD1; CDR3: ASSTGQGYEQY
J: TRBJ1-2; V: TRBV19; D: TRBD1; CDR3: ATKDRGPYGYT
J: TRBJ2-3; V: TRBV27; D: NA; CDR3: ASSTLVSVADTQY
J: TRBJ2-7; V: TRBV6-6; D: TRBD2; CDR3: ASSYMGGLRSEQY
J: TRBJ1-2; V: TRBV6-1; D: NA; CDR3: ASIFGTSVYGYT
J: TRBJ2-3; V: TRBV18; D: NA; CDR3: ASSQGYTDTQY
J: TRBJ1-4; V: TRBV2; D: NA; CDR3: ASSPDSWPEKLF
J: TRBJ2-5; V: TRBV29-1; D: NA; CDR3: SVVGGTMGETQY
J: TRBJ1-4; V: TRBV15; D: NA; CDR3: ATSRGNEANEKLF
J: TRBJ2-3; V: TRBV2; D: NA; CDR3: ASTWSSVGTDTQY
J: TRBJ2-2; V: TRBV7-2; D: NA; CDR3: ASSARSGELF
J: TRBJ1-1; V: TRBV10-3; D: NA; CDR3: ATSHAVEAF
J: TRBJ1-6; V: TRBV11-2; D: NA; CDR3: ASSLGGLHSPLH
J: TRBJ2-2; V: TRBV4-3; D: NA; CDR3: ASSQGDQNTGELF
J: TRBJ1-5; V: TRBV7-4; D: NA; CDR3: ASSSPWGQPQH
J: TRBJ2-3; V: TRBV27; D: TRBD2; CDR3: ASRGLAGVDTQY
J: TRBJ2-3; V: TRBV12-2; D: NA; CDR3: ASRLAPLTTGGAPKGTDTQY
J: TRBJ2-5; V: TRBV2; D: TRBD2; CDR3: ASSAGLASETQY